This note documents a single T cell receptor beta chain sequence. Its antigen is still unknown. These data are taken from a study of T cell responses to AZD1222 COVID-19 vaccine. Study-level findings and limits: Most donors were white British and more were female, and clonal diversity was possibly underestimated.

Assay used: immunoSEQ multiplex PCR; TCRdb lists only in-frame clones, some missing. The sample lists about 120,000 clones, 90% occurring once. This CDR3 is built from 16 residues. V lost 4 bases and J lost 3, with 18 bases in between. The germline gives CDR1 SEHNR, CDR2 FQNEAQ (reference sequence). The chain combines TRBV7-9 with TRBJ1-1; weak D call: TRBD1 (5 bases). The source was peripheral blood, collected on day 0 of MenACWY control vaccination. The TCR sequence derives from an adult in good health. The CDR3 DNA reads TGTGCCAGCAGCTACAAGGGGACTAAAGTCGACACTGAAGCTTTCTTT. Its translation: CASSYKGTKVDTEAFF.